This is a list of T cell receptor beta chains from one sample in a study of blood T cells in healthy people across ages. TCRdb independently ran MiXCR on the 5' RACE reads; one entry per CDR3 protein. The data show around 1,000,000 distinct CDR3 sequences, around two fifths seen once. Source material: blood. The receptors shown here come from a man younger than 30 in good health. The CDR3 runs from the conserved cysteine through the conserved F or W. D genes are given only for firm matches. A clone size is listed for some rows: how often the clone was seen (once, few, many), or a class if it is expanded.

size	V	D	J	CDR3	DNA
once	TRBV5-1	.	TRBJ1-1	CASSLAARATEAFF	TGCGCCAGCAGCTTGGCAGCTAGGGCCACTGAAGCTTTCTTT
.	TRBV6-5	TRBD1	TRBJ2-5	CASSFSGQGEQETQNF	TGTGCCAGCAGTTTCTCTGGGCAGGGGGAACAAGAGACCCAGAACTTC
.	TRBV6-5	TRBD1	TRBJ1-5	CASSFSGTGTNQPQHF	TGTGCCAGCAGTTTTTCCGGGACAGGGACCAATCAGCCCCAGCATTTT
few	TRBV20-1	.	TRBJ2-7	CSARAAGIRYEQYF	TGCAGTGCTAGAGCGGCGGGGATACGCTACGAGCAGTACTTC
.	TRBV28	.	TRBJ2-6	CASSSEGVSGANVRTF	TGTGCCAGCAGTTCAGAAGGGGTCTCTGGGGCCAACGTCCGGACTTTC
.	TRBV5-1	.	TRBJ1-2	CASSADPSGYTF	TGCGCCAGCAGCGCGGATCCTTCGGGCTACACCTTC
many	TRBV6-2/TRBV6-3	TRBD1	TRBJ2-7	CASSYGQGWYEQYF	TGTGCCAGCAGTTACGGACAGGGGTGGTACGAGCAGTACTTC
few	TRBV27	.	TRBJ2-2	CASSPSDSGELFF	TGTGCCAGCAGTCCCTCAGACTCCGGGGAGCTGTTTTTT
.	TRBV5-1	TRBD1	TRBJ2-5	CASSLSVRGYQETQYF	TGCGCCAGCAGCTTGTCGGTCAGGGGGTACCAAGAGACCCAGTACTTC
few	TRBV5-1	.	TRBJ2-1	CASSRGGDRGNWNEQFF	TGCGCCAGCAGCCGAGGTGGTGACAGAGGAAATTGGAATGAGCAGTTCTTC
.	TRBV4-3	.	TRBJ1-6	CASSNFNSPLHF	TGCGCCAGCAGCAACTTTAATTCACCCCTCCACTTT
.	TRBV9	.	TRBJ2-5	CASSVSGTYNEQYF	TGTGCCAGCAGCGTTAGCGGAACCTACAATGAGCAGTACTTC
.	TRBV6-5	TRBD2	TRBJ2-1	CASSYDSGGYNEQFF	TGTGCCAGCAGTTACGATAGCGGGGGCTACAATGAGCAGTTCTTC
many	TRBV10-3	TRBD2	TRBJ2-3	CAIGELAGTTDTQYF	TGTGCCATCGGAGAGCTAGCGGGGACCACAGATACGCAGTATTTT
.	TRBV20-1	.	TRBJ1-5	CSATDRGGRQPQHF	TGCAGTGCAACCGATAGGGGGGGTCGTCAGCCCCAGCATTTT
.	TRBV9	TRBD1	TRBJ1-2	CASSPWVRDRGYYGYTF	TGTGCCAGCAGCCCTTGGGTGAGGGACAGGGGATACTATGGCTACACCTTC